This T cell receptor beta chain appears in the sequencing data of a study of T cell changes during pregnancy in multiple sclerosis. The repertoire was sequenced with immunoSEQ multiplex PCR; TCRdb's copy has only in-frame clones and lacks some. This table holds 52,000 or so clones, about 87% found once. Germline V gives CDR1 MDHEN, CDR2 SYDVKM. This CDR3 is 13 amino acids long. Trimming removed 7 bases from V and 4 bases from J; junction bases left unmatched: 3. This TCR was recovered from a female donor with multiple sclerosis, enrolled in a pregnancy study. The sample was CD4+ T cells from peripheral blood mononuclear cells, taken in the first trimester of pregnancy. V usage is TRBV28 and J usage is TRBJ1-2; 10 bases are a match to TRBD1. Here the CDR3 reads CASMGDRGYGYTF. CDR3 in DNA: TGTGCCAGCATGGGGGACAGGGGCTATGGCTACACCTTC.